The 15 T cell receptor beta chains listed next were all sequenced from one sample in a study of cytomegalovirus exposure and HLA in healthy donors. It was with 60 Vbeta and 13 Jbeta primers that the PCR ran. The assay was immunoSEQ multiplex PCR, and TCRdb's table has in-frame clones only and misses some. The sample records about 160,000 clones, about 81% being singletons. Material for sequencing was PBMCs. These receptor sequences come from a woman aged 18-30 years in good health and CMV-seronegative.

V usage is TRBV28 and J usage is TRBJ2-1; 9 positions match TRBD2. CDR1 is MDHEN and CDR2 is SYDVKM in the germline V gene. The CDR3 sequence is 14 residues long. V trimming: 5 bases; J trimming: 7 bases; junction bases outside the gene matches: 6. The CDR3 loop reads CASSLAGTNNEQFF. DNA of the CDR3: TGTGCCAGCAGTCTAGCGGGGACCAATAATGAGCAGTTCTTC.

This clone has just one count. The V and J genes are TRBV5-1 and TRBJ1-2; no firm D call. Germline CDR1 SGHRS, CDR2 YFSETQ. V was pared by 0 bases and J by 1 base, with 13 bases between. The CDR3 loop spans 16 amino acids. The CDR3 DNA follows: TGCGCCAGCAGCTTGGCCGGGAGAGCCGGTAACTATGGCTACACCTTC. Protein: CASSLAGRAGNYGYTF.

J is TRBJ2-7 and V is TRBV6-1, with D tentatively TRBD2 (5 bases). The ends were cut back, 6 bases at V and 0 bases at J, with 12 bases in the middle. There are 14 residues in the CDR3. CDR1 and CDR2 from the germline V gene are MNHNS and SASEGT. The CDR3 region has the DNA TGTGCCAGCAGCGAGGGAGTTAGCTCCTACGAGCAGTACTTC. Its translation: CASSEGVSSYEQYF.

This CDR3 reads CASSPGEDYPNGYTF. For the CDR3, the DNA is TGTGCCAGCAGCCCCGGAGAGGACTACCCCAATGGCTACACCTTC. The genes are TRBV6-5 and TRBJ1-2; no definite D call. Trimming took off 6 bases at V and 6 bases at J, with 20 bases between the two ends. The CDR3 is made up of 15 amino acids. The germline V gene encodes CDR1 MNHEY and CDR2 SVGAGI.

J is TRBJ1-2 and V is TRBV19; D ambiguous. The germline V and J ends were trimmed by 3 bases and 8 bases, with 13 bases remaining between them. Germline V gene lookup returns CDR1 LNHDA and CDR2 SQIVND (reference sequence). The CDR3 has 13 residues. DNA of the CDR3: TGTGCCAGTAGTATGGTGACGGGGAAAGGCTACACCTTC. It translates to CASSMVTGKGYTF.

This chain uses TRBV5-1 with TRBJ2-5; no clear D. The CDR3 is 15 residues long. The V gene lost 5 bases and the J gene lost 0 bases, with 14 bases spanning the gap. Germline V CDR1 and CDR2: SGHRS, YFSETQ. CDR3 in DNA: TGCGCCAGCAGGCCCCCGAGAGGCTACCAAGAGACCCAGTACTTC. Its translation is CASRPPRGYQETQYF.

V gene TRBV18 combines with J gene TRBJ1-1; 9 bases fit TRBD1. Germline CDR1 is KGHSH and CDR2 is LQKENI. The CDR3 consists of 16 residues. J lost 1 base, V lost 6 bases, and 9 bases had no gene match. In DNA form, the CDR3 reads TGTGCCAGCTCGCGAAACAGGGGGCGAGAGAACACTGAAGCTTTCTTT. This encodes CASSRNRGRENTEAFF.

The V and J genes are TRBV6-1 and TRBJ2-7; 8 bases fit TRBD1. CDR1 is MNHNS and CDR2 is SASEGT in the germline V gene. This CDR3 comprises 13 residues. J lost 2 bases, V lost 8 bases, and 5 bases had no gene match. The CDR3 region has the DNA TGTGCCAGCCCCCAGGGGGCGACCTACGAGCAGTACTTC. Its translation is CASPQGATYEQYF.

The rearrangement links TRBV25-1 to TRBJ2-7; 7 positions agree with TRBD1. The CDR3 contains 15 residues. The V segment lost 4 bases and the J segment 0 bases; nucleotides outside the gene matches: 6. Germline V gene data show CDR1 as MGHDK and CDR2 as SYGVNS. In DNA form, the CDR3 reads TGTGCCAGCAGTGGGGGGACAGCCAGCTCCTACGAGCAGTACTTC. Translation: CASSGGTASSYEQYF.

This chain uses TRBV5-4 with TRBJ2-3; weak D call: TRBD1 (5 bases). The germline CDR1 and CDR2 sequences are SGHNT and YYREEE (reference sequence). The length of the CDR3 is 15 residues. The V and J ends lost 0 bases and 2 bases respectively, with 10 bases between them. The CDR3: CASSLAKGPTDTQYF. The CDR3 DNA reads TGTGCCAGCAGCTTGGCCAAGGGGCCCACAGATACGCAGTATTTT.

The V gene is TRBV4-1, the J gene TRBJ1-2, with D perhaps matching TRBD1 (5 bases). V was trimmed by 3 bases and J by 8 bases, leaving 7 bases between them. From germline, CDR1 is MGHRA and CDR2 YSYEKL. The length of the CDR3 is 11 residues. The CDR3 region has the DNA TGCGCCAGCAGCCAGCAGGGCGGCTACACCTTC. It yields the protein CASSQQGGYTF.

This clone was counted only a few times. The V call is TRBV28, the J call TRBJ1-5; D is perhaps TRBD1 (5 bases). Trimming stripped 3 bases from V and 1 base from J, with 16 bases between. CDR1 MDHEN and CDR2 SYDVKM come from the germline V gene. This CDR3 has 17 amino acids. CDR3 sequence: CASSFTNTGDSNQPQHF. CDR3 coding DNA: TGTGCCAGCAGTTTTACAAATACAGGTGACAGCAATCAGCCCCAGCATTTT. The whole variable domain, remainder taken from reference TRBV28 and TRBJ1-5, is DVKVTQSSRYLVKRTGEKVFLECVQDMDHENMFWYRQDPGLGLRLIYFSYDVKMKEKGDIPEGYSVSREKKERFSLILESASTNQTSMYLCASSFTNTGDSNQPQHFGDGTRLSIL.

Here the CDR3 DNA reads TGTGCCAGCAGTCGGGGGACCGGGGAGCTGTTTTTT. It codes for CASSRGTGELFF. V and J are TRBV25-1 and TRBJ2-2; D possibly corresponds to TRBD2 (6 bases). The germline CDR1 and CDR2 sequences are MGHDK and SYGVNS. V dropped 5 bases and J dropped 5 bases, with 6 bases sitting between them. CDR3 length: 12 amino acids.

The CDR3 region is CASSRGSVNEQFF. The CDR3, as DNA: TGTGCCAGCAGTAGAGGGTCTGTGAATGAGCAGTTCTTC. The chain combines TRBV27 with TRBJ2-1; D is perhaps TRBD2 (5 bases). Germline values: CDR1 MNHEY, CDR2 SMNVEV (reference sequence). The V end lost 5 bases, the J end lost 7 bases, and 12 bases lay between the germline ends. CDR3 length equals 13 residues.

As DNA, the CDR3 is TGTGCCAGCAGCTCGAAACCACAGGGGGCGTTTGGCTACACCTTC. Protein product: CASSSKPQGAFGYTF. This chain links TRBV11-1 with TRBJ1-2, with TRBD1 matching 9 bases. The CDR3 length is 15 residues. V dropped 4 bases and J dropped 7; count of bases not matched to a gene: 10. The germline V gene encodes CDR1 SGHAT and CDR2 FQDESV (reference sequence).